The 24 T cell receptor beta chains below come from one sample, sequenced in a study. From the 5' RACE reads, TCRdb called clonotypes with MiXCR, one entry per CDR3 protein. Here the sample spans thousands of distinct CDR3 sequences, over 55% being singletons. The specimen sequenced was tumor-infiltrating memory CD4+ T cells sorted from the breast tumor. Subset reported: memory CD4+ T cells, CD4+CD45RO+CD25-. The receptors stem from a female donor with breast cancer.

J is TRBJ1-3 and V is TRBV20-1, with no clear D. V was cut by 3 bases and J by 0 bases, with 9 bases left in between. This CDR3 has 14 amino acids. The V gene's germline CDR1 is DFQATT and CDR2 SNEGSKA (reference sequence). The DNA of the CDR3 is TGCAGTGCTAGTCTCCCCAGCTCTGGAAACACCATATATTTT. Its protein is CSASLPSSGNTIYF.

This clonotype was recorded once. This CDR3 is missing its conserved last phenylalanine or tryptophan, likely due to a read error. This chain joins TRBV2 and TRBJ2-3, with 9 bases aligning to TRBD2. From germline, CDR1 is SNHLY and CDR2 FYNNEI. The CDR3 has 15 residues. The V segment lost 7 bases and the J segment 4 bases; nucleotides outside the gene matches: 9. CDR3 nucleotides: TGTGCCAGCACGGGGGCTAGCGGGGAAGCAGATACGCAGTATGTT. As protein: CASTGASGEADTQYV.

Regarding this clonotype: One end of the junction varies from germline; a read error may be responsible. This chain joins TRBV7-2 and TRBJ2-3; perhaps TRBD2 as D (5 bases). From germline, CDR1 is SGHTA and CDR2 FQGNSA. This CDR3 is 15 amino acids long. The CDR3 spells CVSSRGLPSGDTQYF. As DNA, the CDR3 is TGTGTCAGCAGCCGAGGACTGCCCTCGGGGGATACGCAGTATTTT.

The chain links TRBV7-9 to TRBJ2-3; TRBD2 matches 11 bases. Unmatched junction bases numbered 4, after V lost 5 bases and J lost 3 bases. The CDR3 covers 15 residues. CDR1 and CDR2 from the germline V gene are SEHNR and FQNEAQ (reference sequence). The DNA for the CDR3 is TGTGCCAGCAGCCTACTAGCGGGGGTTACAGATACGCAGTATTTT. It codes for CASSLLAGVTDTQYF.

This chain joins TRBV15 and TRBJ1-2; 10 bases are a match to TRBD1. V lost 6 bases and J lost 5; bases outside the gene matches: 12. The CDR3 consists of 16 residues. Looked up from germline, CDR1 is LNHNV and CDR2 is YYDKDF (reference sequence). The CDR3 loop reads CATRKAVGQGEYGYTF. CDR3 nucleotide sequence: TGTGCCACCAGAAAAGCGGTAGGACAGGGGGAATATGGCTACACCTTC.

By share, this clonotype counts as medium-sized. The rearrangement joins TRBV12-3 or TRBV12-4 to TRBJ2-7, with D unclear. The CDR3 sequence is 13 residues long. V was cut by 6 bases and J by 7 bases, with 16 bases left in between. CDR3 sequence: CASSVGILSEQYF. CDR3 nucleotides: TGTGCCAGCAGCGTAGGGATCCTGTCTGAGCAGTACTTC.

This chain uses TRBV20-1 with TRBJ2-1; TRBD2 agrees at 7 bases. Germline V gives CDR1 DFQATT, CDR2 SNEGSKA (reference sequence). V dropped 0 bases and J dropped 8; count of bases not matched to a gene: 7. CDR3 length: 14 amino acids. The CDR3 sequence: CSARDQVLAYEQFF. In nucleotides, the CDR3 is TGCAGTGCTAGAGATCAGGTACTAGCGTATGAGCAGTTCTTC.

The genes are TRBV4-3 and TRBJ2-3, with 10 bases identical to TRBD2. In germline, CDR1 is LGHNA, CDR2 YSLEER. V trimming: 0 bases; J trimming: 0 bases; junction bases outside the gene matches: 3. The CDR3 loop spans 17 amino acids. The CDR3 nucleotides read TGCGCCAGCAGCCAAGACCCTAGCGGGGGAAGCACAGATACGCAGTATTTT. Residues: CASSQDPSGGSTDTQYF.

The chain links TRBV5-1 to TRBJ2-5; no clear D gene. The CDR3 has 14 residues. The V and J ends lost 0 bases and 3 bases respectively, with 9 bases between them. The germline CDR1 and CDR2 sequences are SGHRS and YFSETQ. CDR3 in DNA: TGCGCCAGCAGCTTGGTGACGGGTAAAGAGACCCAGTACTTC. As protein: CASSLVTGKETQYF.

In its sample, this clonotype was seen a few times. The chain combines TRBV4-2 with TRBJ1-2; D is ambiguous. The CDR3 totals 13 residues. With 3 bases removed from V and 3 bases from J, the gap between germline ends came to 8 bases. Per the germline V gene, CDR1 is LGHNA and CDR2 is YNFKEQ. CDR3 in amino acids: CASSQQKDYGYTF. CDR3 nucleotides: TGTGCCAGCAGCCAGCAGAAAGACTATGGCTACACCTTC.

The rearrangement links TRBV7-2 to TRBJ2-7; possibly TRBD1 for D (5 bases). Germline V CDR1 and CDR2: SGHTA, FQGNSA. This CDR3 is 15 amino acids long. V dropped 5 bases and J dropped 5 bases, with 19 bases sitting between them. The CDR3, as DNA: TGTGCCAGCAGCCCCTGGGGCCCCCGTACCAACGAGCAGTACTTC. It encodes CASSPWGPRTNEQYF.

This clonotype was detected a few times. This chain links TRBV29-1 with TRBJ1-2; D gene unclear. In germline, CDR1 is SQVTM, CDR2 ANQGSEA. With 3 bases removed from V and 8 bases from J, the gap between germline ends came to 13 bases. CDR3 size: 12 residues. DNA for the CDR3: TGCAGCGTTGAGGATAGGGAGGGCGGCTACACCTTC. It encodes CSVEDREGGYTF.

This clonotype was counted a few times. The chain joins TRBV6-5 to TRBJ2-4, with D perhaps given as TRBD1 or TRBD2 (5 bases each). The CDR3 sequence is 15 residues long. V was shortened by 0 bases and J by 2 bases, with 8 bases between the two germline ends. The germline V gene has CDR1 MNHEY and CDR2 SVGAGI. Written as DNA, the CDR3 is TGTGCCAGCAGTTACTCTCCGGGACCCAAAAACATTCAGTACTTC. Translating gives CASSYSPGPKNIQYF.

This chain joins TRBV12-3 or TRBV12-4 and TRBJ1-2; D is unresolved. The CDR3 length is 12 residues. Trimming removed 0 bases at V and 8 bases at J, with 7 bases between. The CDR3 loop is CASSLALRGYTF. In DNA form, the CDR3 reads TGTGCCAGCAGTTTAGCACTAAGGGGCTACACCTTC.

The chain recombines TRBV5-1 with TRBJ1-5; D unclear. The V gene's germline CDR1 is SGHRS and CDR2 YFSETQ. The germline V and J ends were trimmed by 5 bases and 7 bases, with 13 bases remaining between them. The CDR3 loop spans 13 amino acids. This chain's CDR3 is CASREGPYQPQHF. The CDR3 bases are TGCGCCAGCAGGGAGGGCCCGTACCAGCCCCAGCATTTT.

This clonotype was counted between two and nine times. This chain uses TRBV6-2 or TRBV6-3 with TRBJ2-7, with 8 positions matching TRBD1. V lost 4 bases to trimming and J lost 3 bases; unmatched junction nucleotides: 8. The CDR3 sequence is 15 residues long. Germline V gene data show CDR1 as MNHEY and CDR2 as SVGEGT. The CDR3 DNA reads TGTGCCAGCAGTTCCTTCCAGGGGGCGAACTACGAGCAGTACTTC. Encoded protein: CASSSFQGANYEQYF.

This clonotype has a handful of counts. The J gene is TRBJ2-3, the V gene TRBV6-1; D unclear. The V end was cut by 0 bases, the J end by 2 bases, with 3 bases between. Germline CDR1 is MNHNS and CDR2 is SASEGT. The CDR3 is 13 residues long. In DNA form, the CDR3 reads TGTGCCAGCAGTGAAGCCTACACAGATACGCAGTATTTT. Translated, it gives CASSEAYTDTQYF.

This clonotype has more than one count but fewer than ten. This sequence joins TRBV5-1 and TRBJ2-1; 7 positions agree with TRBD2. J lost 3 bases, V lost 3 bases, and 6 bases had no gene match. CDR1 is SGHRS and CDR2 is YFSETQ in the germline V gene. There are 15 residues in the CDR3. The CDR3 here is CASSSRENIYNEQFF. CDR3 nucleotides: TGCGCCAGCAGCTCGCGGGAGAATATCTACAATGAGCAGTTCTTC.

This clonotype was seen a few times. V gene TRBV20-1 combines with J gene TRBJ2-3; possible D gene TRBD2, 6 bases. In germline, CDR1 is DFQATT, CDR2 SNEGSKA (reference sequence). This CDR3 spans 14 amino acids. The ends were cut back, 5 bases at V and 2 bases at J, with 14 bases in the middle. The CDR3 protein is CSAPGTYTTDTQYF. The CDR3 DNA is TGCAGTGCTCCCGGGACTTACACCACAGATACGCAGTATTTT.

This sequence joins TRBV6-5 and TRBJ2-4; weak D call: TRBD2 (6 bases). The CDR3 loop spans 13 amino acids. CDR1 is MNHEY, CDR2 SVGAGI, per germline. Trimming shortened V by 5 bases and J by 8 bases, and 13 bases separated the two germline ends. DNA for the CDR3: TGTGCCAGCAGTCAGGCTACGGGGGACATTCAGTACTTC. Translated, it gives CASSQATGDIQYF.

This chain joins TRBV2 and TRBJ2-6; D is perhaps TRBD2 (6 bases). This CDR3 is 20 amino acids long. Germline V lookup: CDR1 SNHLY, CDR2 FYNNEI. With 4 bases removed from V and 0 bases from J, the gap between germline ends came to 22 bases. The DNA for the CDR3 is TGTGCCAGCAGTGGGGGTCTCGGAGTAGCGGAACCCTCTGGGGCCAACGTCCTGACTTTC. It translates to CASSGGLGVAEPSGANVLTF.

This clonotype was seen a handful of times. The V call is TRBV7-3, the J call TRBJ2-1, with 10 bases matching TRBD2. Germline CDR1 reads SGHTA; CDR2 reads FQGTGA. V trimming: 3 bases; J trimming: 4 bases; junction bases outside the gene matches: 3. This CDR3 is 15 amino acids long. The CDR3 loop reads CASSLQAGGYNEQFF. The CDR3 DNA follows: TGTGCCAGCAGCTTGCAAGCGGGGGGGTACAATGAGCAGTTCTTC.

The V and J genes are TRBV20-1 and TRBJ2-1, with TRBD2 matching over 10 bases. The V and J ends lost 7 bases and 2 bases, in that order; junction bases with no gene match: 5. CDR1 DFQATT and CDR2 SNEGSKA come from the germline V gene (reference sequence). The CDR3 covers 14 residues. The CDR3 loop reads CSVSGGTAYNEQFF. CDR3 coding DNA: TGCAGTGTTAGCGGGGGGACCGCCTACAATGAGCAGTTCTTC.

The rearrangement uses TRBV10-3 and TRBJ1-6, with a tentative D call TRBD1 (6 bases). With 3 bases removed from V and 8 bases from J, the gap between germline ends came to 11 bases. The CDR3 totals 14 residues. CDR1 and CDR2 from the germline V gene are ENHRY and SYGVKD. The CDR3 loop is CAISENRADSPLHF. The CDR3 DNA reads as TGTGCCATCAGTGAAAACAGGGCAGATTCACCCCTCCACTTT.